One sample yielded the 32 T cell receptor beta chains listed below, sequenced in a study of shared clonotypes between healthy human individuals. The method was immunoSEQ multiplex PCR; TCRdb's version includes in-frame clones alone and lacks a portion of them. The profile shows roughly 1,600,000 clones, 97% to 99% of them singletons. Material for sequencing was naive CD4+ T cells sorted from blood. Subset in this sample: CD45RA+ positively selected. These TCRs come from a young man in good health.

In the case of this clone: The identical CDR3 is also encoded by other nucleotide sequences in the sample. The chain carries TRBV20-1 and TRBJ2-1, with D unclear. The CDR3 loop spans 11 amino acids. Germline V gene data show CDR1 as DFQATT and CDR2 as SNEGSKA (reference sequence). V shed 5 bases and J shed 2 bases, with 4 bases lying between them. In DNA, the CDR3 is TGCAGTGCTTCTACCTACAATGAGCAGTTCTTC. Encoded protein: CSASTYNEQFF.

V gene TRBV29-1 combines with J gene TRBJ2-7; D may be TRBD2 (6 bases). CDR1 and CDR2 from the germline V gene are SQVTM and ANQGSEA. CDR3 length equals 12 residues. Between the trimmed V and J ends, which lost 3 bases and 2 bases, there was a span of 8 bases. The CDR3 DNA reads as TGCAGCGTTGACGGAGGGGCCTACGAGCAGTACTTC. This sequence encodes CSVDGGAYEQYF.

J is TRBJ2-7 and V is TRBV11-3; 9 bases match TRBD1. CDR1 and CDR2 from the germline V gene are SGHNT and YENEEA. The CDR3 has 15 amino acids. The V segment lost 5 bases and the J segment 3 bases; nucleotides outside the gene matches: 8. The CDR3: CASSPSGTGNYEQYF. The CDR3 DNA reads TGTGCCAGCAGCCCATCCGGGACAGGGAACTACGAGCAGTACTTC.

The chain uses TRBV7-3 and TRBJ2-7; 11 bases align to TRBD1. The CDR3 extends over 15 amino acids. V lost 4 bases to trimming and J lost 6 bases; unmatched junction nucleotides: 8. From germline, CDR1 is SGHTA and CDR2 FQGTGA. CDR3 sequence reads: CASSSPMDRGREQYF. CDR3 in DNA: TGTGCCAGCAGCTCGCCGATGGACAGGGGGCGCGAGCAGTACTTC.

This chain uses TRBV20-1 with TRBJ1-5; D gene uncertain. The CDR3 length is 11 residues. Germline values: CDR1 DFQATT, CDR2 SNEGSKA (reference sequence). With 6 bases removed from V and 7 bases from J, the gap between germline ends came to 10 bases. CDR3 amino acids: CSAQGAQPQHF. CDR3 bases: TGCAGTGCCCAAGGAGCACAGCCCCAGCATTTT.

The V call is TRBV15, the J call TRBJ2-1, with 9 bases matching TRBD2. Trimming took 8 bases from V and 4 from J; bases not matched to a gene: 3. The germline CDR1 and CDR2 sequences are LNHNV and YYDKDF (reference sequence). The CDR3 has 13 amino acids. The CDR3 DNA is TGTGCCACCGGCGGGAGGGCGTACAATGAGCAGTTCTTC. Amino acids: CATGGRAYNEQFF.

This clone appeared once. CDR3 sequence: CASSAQAGSYEQYF. CDR3 DNA sequence: TGTGCCAGCAGTGCACAGGCCGGTTCCTACGAGCAGTACTTC. The chain joins TRBV6-1 to TRBJ2-7, with D possibly being TRBD1 (5 bases). Trimming took off 4 bases at V and 1 base at J, with 11 bases between the two ends. The germline V gene has CDR1 MNHNS and CDR2 SASEGT. This CDR3 comprises 14 residues.

The chain is built from TRBV19 and TRBJ2-2, with D hard to call. Germline values: CDR1 LNHDA, CDR2 SQIVND (reference sequence). V was shortened by 7 bases and J by 2 bases, with 2 bases between the two germline ends. This CDR3 comprises 11 residues. The CDR3 reads CASINTGELFF. The CDR3 DNA reads as TGTGCCAGTATAAACACCGGGGAGCTGTTTTTT.

The chain employs TRBV18 and TRBJ2-7; 11 nucleotides align to TRBD2. Germline V gene data show CDR1 as KGHSH and CDR2 as LQKENI. J lost 7 bases, V lost 0 bases, and 11 bases had no gene match. The CDR3 contains 17 residues. The CDR3 is CASSPPTSGTTFGEQYF. The CDR3 DNA reads as TGTGCCAGCTCACCACCGACTAGCGGGACCACTTTTGGAGAGCAGTACTTC.

The chain recombines TRBV28 with TRBJ2-1; D is undetermined. V was pared by 2 bases and J by 7 bases, with 6 bases between. This CDR3 region has 12 residues. The germline CDR1 and CDR2 sequences are MDHEN and SYDVKM. CDR3 coding DNA: TGTGCCAGCAGTTTAATTATTAATGAGCAGTTCTTC. Its protein is CASSLIINEQFF. The entire variable domain, with the rest obtained from reference TRBV28 and TRBJ2-1, is as follows: DVKVTQSSRYLVKRTGEKVFLECVQDMDHENMFWYRQDPGLGLRLIYFSYDVKMKEKGDIPEGYSVSREKKERFSLILESASTNQTSMYLCASSLIINEQFFGPGTRLTVL.

The chain uses TRBV5-5 and TRBJ1-3; D possibly corresponds to TRBD1 (5 bases). From germline, CDR1 is SGHKS and CDR2 YYEKEE (reference sequence). This CDR3 has 14 amino acids. Trimming left V 5 bases short and J 1 base short, with 10 bases between. The CDR3 sequence is CASSRDSSGNTIYF. For the CDR3, the DNA is TGTGCCAGCAGTCGTGACAGTTCTGGAAACACCATATATTTT.

This clone has just one count. This chain links TRBV9 with TRBJ1-3; D uncertain. The CDR3 consists of 16 residues. CDR1 SGDLS and CDR2 YYNGEE come from the germline V gene. Trimming cost V 4 bases and J 0 bases, with 14 bases left between them. The CDR3 loop is CASSLTATSSGNTIYF. CDR3 nucleotides: TGTGCCAGCAGCTTAACCGCGACGAGCTCTGGAAACACCATATATTTT.

Concerning this clone: At the DNA level, this CDR3 is encoded by other sequences in the same sample as well. The CDR3 DNA reads as TGCGCCAGCAGCTTGGTCGGCAGTAACACCGGGGAGCTGTTTTTT. This translates into CASSLVGSNTGELFF. This chain uses TRBV5-1 with TRBJ2-2; no clear D. In germline, CDR1 is SGHRS, CDR2 YFSETQ. Trimming removed 0 bases from V and 2 bases from J, with 8 bases in between. The CDR3 length is 15 residues.

The chain uses TRBV4-1 and TRBJ1-3; D gene unclear. The germline CDR1 and CDR2 sequences are MGHRA and YSYEKL. The CDR3 is 16 residues long. V lost 0 bases to trimming and J lost 0 bases, with 9 bases between them. CDR3 protein: CASSQEGQSSGNTIYF. The CDR3 DNA is TGCGCCAGCAGCCAAGAGGGTCAGAGCTCTGGAAACACCATATATTTT.

The gene calls are TRBV11-2 and TRBJ2-2; 13 nucleotides match TRBD2. CDR1 and CDR2 (germline): SGHAT, FQNNGV. The CDR3 has 18 residues. V shed 5 bases and J 2 bases; nucleotides not matched to a gene: 8. CDR3 sequence reads: CASSHRLAGGLNTGELFF. CDR3 nucleotides: TGTGCCAGCAGCCACCGACTAGCGGGAGGACTAAACACCGGGGAGCTGTTTTTT. Using reference TRBV11-2 and TRBJ2-2 for the parts outside the CDR3, the full variable domain is EAGVAQSPRYKIIEKRQSVAFWCNPISGHATLYWYQQILGQGPKLLIQFQNNGVVDDSQLPKDRFSAERLKGVDSTLKIQPAKLEDSAVYLCASSHRLAGGLNTGELFFGEGSRLTVL.

The chain combines TRBV10-1 with TRBJ1-5; 9 bases line up with TRBD1. The CDR3 loop spans 17 amino acids. V was pared by 9 bases and J by 3 bases, with 15 bases of the junction left unmatched. Germline V lookup: CDR1 WNHNN, CDR2 SYGVQD (reference sequence). The DNA for the CDR3 is TGCGCCAGTCCTTCCTATTTGGGACAGGGTTTCAATCAGCCCCAGCATTTT. The encoded protein is CASPSYLGQGFNQPQHF.

The chain carries TRBV6-6 and TRBJ2-3; 7 bases agree with TRBD2. The CDR3 covers 12 residues. The germline gives CDR1 MNHNY, CDR2 SVGAGI (reference sequence). The CDR3 DNA reads TGTGGGGCGGGACTAAACACAGATACGCAGTATTTT. It translates to CGAGLNTDTQYF.

The chain carries TRBV6-1 and TRBJ1-4, with a tentative D call TRBD1 (5 bases). Germline assignment: CDR1 MNHNS and CDR2 SASEGT. CDR3 length equals 14 residues. Trimming took 5 bases from V and 4 from J, leaving 11 bases between them. CDR3 coding DNA: TGTGCCAGCAGTTTAGACAGAAGTAATGAAAAACTGTTTTTT. It encodes CASSLDRSNEKLFF.

V usage is TRBV2 and J usage is TRBJ1-2; D is unresolved. V was cut by 4 bases and J by 10 bases, with 19 bases left in between. Germline V gene sequence: CDR1 SNHLY, CDR2 FYNNEI. The CDR3 loop spans 14 amino acids. The CDR3 bases are TGTGCCAGCAGTGGTCGGGCCTCACCGGCGGCCTACACCTTC. It is translated as CASSGRASPAAYTF. Full variable domain (outside the CDR3, taken from reference TRBV2 and TRBJ1-2): EPEVTQTPSHQVTQMGQEVILRCVPISNHLYFYWYRQILGQKVEFLVSFYNNEISEKSEIFDDQFSVERPDGSNFTLKIRSTKLEDSAMYFCASSGRASPAAYTFGSGTRLTVV.

V gene TRBV7-6 combines with J gene TRBJ2-7; 7 bases are shared with TRBD2. Germline CDR1 is SGHVS and CDR2 is FNYEAQ. This CDR3 comprises 15 residues. Germline trimming cut 4 bases from V and 2 bases from J; bases unmatched to any gene: 8. This CDR3 is CASSSRVGRTYEQYF. DNA of the CDR3: TGTGCCAGCAGCTCTAGGGTCGGGAGGACCTACGAGCAGTACTTC.

This chain joins TRBV6-5 and TRBJ2-7, with TRBD1 as a possible D gene (5 bases). Germline loops: CDR1 MNHEY, CDR2 SVGAGI. There are 15 residues in the CDR3. V was shortened by 4 bases and J by 5 bases, with 18 bases between the two germline ends. The DNA for the CDR3 is TGTGCCAGCAGTTTCCAATCCCAGGGAATCAACGAGCAGTACTTC. Amino acids: CASSFQSQGINEQYF.

The V call is TRBV28, the J call TRBJ1-4; the D is unclear. Germline V gives CDR1 MDHEN, CDR2 SYDVKM. The CDR3 has 14 residues. The V end was cut by 6 bases, the J end by 8 bases, with 16 bases between. CDR3 nucleotides: TGTGCCAGCAGGGGCTGGGCGGGGAGCGAAAAACTGTTTTTT. Residues: CASRGWAGSEKLFF.

The chain links TRBV29-1 to TRBJ1-5; D unresolved. The CDR3 is 12 amino acids. Trimming shortened V by 1 base and J by 9 bases, and 10 bases separated the two germline ends. From germline, CDR1 is SQVTM and CDR2 ANQGSEA. The CDR3 loop reads CSVEGPGMPQHF. As DNA, the CDR3 is TGCAGCGTTGAAGGGCCCGGGATGCCCCAGCATTTT.

The chain employs TRBV28 and TRBJ2-7; tentative D call: TRBD2 (6 bases). The CDR3 totals 15 residues. Trimming removed 7 bases from V and 4 bases from J, with 20 bases in between. CDR1 is MDHEN and CDR2 is SYDVKM in the germline V gene. CDR3 nucleotide sequence: TGTGCCAGCACCTCACCGGCCGGGAGACCATACGAGCAGTACTTC. Protein product: CASTSPAGRPYEQYF.

This clone was seen only once. The chain couples TRBV18 to TRBJ2-2; possibly TRBD1 or TRBD2 for D (5 bases each). The V gene's germline CDR1 is KGHSH and CDR2 LQKENI. V dropped 4 bases and J dropped 0 bases, with 18 bases sitting between them. This CDR3 is built from 18 residues. The CDR3 nucleotides read TGTGCCAGCTCACGATCCTCGAGTGGGGGAGCGAACACCGGGGAGCTGTTTTTT. It codes for CASSRSSSGGANTGELFF.

J is TRBJ1-3 and V is TRBV15; no clear D gene. The CDR3 spans 16 residues. V was shortened by 1 base and J by 8 bases, with 18 bases between the two germline ends. The germline V gene has CDR1 LNHNV and CDR2 YYDKDF (reference sequence). CDR3 nucleotides: TGTGCCACCAGCAGAGTTTCGGGATCGGGTACATACACCATATATTTT. Translation gives CATSRVSGSGTYTIYF.

CDR3 bases: TGTGCCAGCAGCGCCGGACAGGGAAGGGCCTACGAGCAGTACTTC. As protein: CASSAGQGRAYEQYF. V gene TRBV5-4 combines with J gene TRBJ2-7; 8 nucleotides line up with TRBD1. In germline, CDR1 is SGHNT, CDR2 YYREEE (reference sequence). This CDR3 is 15 amino acids long. Germline trimming cut 4 bases from V and 2 bases from J; bases unmatched to any gene: 8.

V gene TRBV9 combines with J gene TRBJ1-2; D not resolved. This CDR3 is built from 15 residues. Germline-derived CDR1 and CDR2 are SGDLS and YYNGEE. V gave up 2 bases and J gave up 0 bases, with 11 bases separating them. The CDR3 loop is CASSVEPIPNYGYTF. CDR3 bases: TGTGCCAGCAGCGTGGAACCGATACCTAACTATGGCTACACCTTC.

The rearrangement links TRBV19 to TRBJ1-5, with 11 bases fitting TRBD1. There are 20 residues in the CDR3. With V trimmed by 0 bases and J by 1 base, 11 bases remained unmatched. Germline V CDR1 and CDR2: LNHDA, SQIVND (reference sequence). The CDR3 DNA reads as TGTGCCAGTAGTATAGATTTCGGACAGGGGGCTCATAGAAGCAATCAGCCCCAGCATTTT. Residues: CASSIDFGQGAHRSNQPQHF. Combining the CDR3 with reference TRBV19 and TRBJ1-5 gives the whole variable domain DGGITQSPKYLFRKEGQNVTLSCEQNLNHDAMYWYRQDPGQGLRLIYYSQIVNDFQKGDIAEGYSVSREKKESFPLTVTSAQKNPTAFYLCASSIDFGQGAHRSNQPQHFGDGTRLSIL.

The CDR3 protein is CASSEPGLGEQYF. The CDR3 bases are TGTGCCAGCAGTGAACCGGGATTGGGCGAGCAGTACTTC. V and J are TRBV2 and TRBJ2-7; weak D call: TRBD2 (5 bases). The CDR3 loop spans 13 amino acids. Germline CDR1 SNHLY, CDR2 FYNNEI. Trimming pared 2 bases from V and 6 bases from J, leaving 11 bases between.

The chain couples TRBV5-1 to TRBJ2-2, with TRBD2 matching over 9 bases. V shed 0 bases and J 4 bases; nucleotides not matched to a gene: 4. CDR1 and CDR2 (germline): SGHRS, YFSETQ. The CDR3 is 16 residues long. The CDR3 sequence: CASSLEVAGVTGELFF. The DNA of the CDR3 is TGCGCCAGCAGCTTGGAGGTAGCGGGAGTCACCGGGGAGCTGTTTTTT.

The chain links TRBV6-5 to TRBJ2-1, with no clear D. There are 16 residues in the CDR3. CDR1 MNHEY and CDR2 SVGAGI come from the germline V gene. V shed 0 bases and J shed 0 bases, with 9 bases lying between them. The CDR3 region has the DNA TGTGCCAGCAGTTACTCAGGAGCGCCCTCCTACAATGAGCAGTTCTTC. Translated, it gives CASSYSGAPSYNEQFF.